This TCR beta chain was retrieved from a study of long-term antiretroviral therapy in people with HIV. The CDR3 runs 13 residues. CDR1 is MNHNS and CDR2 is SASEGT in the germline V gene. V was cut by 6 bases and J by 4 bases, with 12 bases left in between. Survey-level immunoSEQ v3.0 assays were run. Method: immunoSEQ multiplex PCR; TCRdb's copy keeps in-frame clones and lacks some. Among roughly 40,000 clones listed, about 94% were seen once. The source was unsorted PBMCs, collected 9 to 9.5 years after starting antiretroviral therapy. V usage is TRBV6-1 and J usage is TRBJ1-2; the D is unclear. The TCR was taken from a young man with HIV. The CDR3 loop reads CASSVGSSYGYTF. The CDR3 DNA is TGTGCCAGCAGCGTGGGGTCGAGCTATGGCTACACCTTC.